This T cell receptor (beta chain) was sequenced for a study of blood T cell repertoires in COVID-19 (dated by TCRdb to 2020 to 2022). Regarding the research as a whole: The collaborator samples originated in the United States, Italy and Spain and spanned the acute and convalescent phases of COVID-19. The material from the prospective study consisted of cDNA or gDNA derived from T cells, B-cell-depleted T cells, or PBMCs. Deeply sampled blood TCRbeta repertoires from subjects exposed to, actively infected with, or recovered from COVID-19 were included in the dataset. The repertoires were released in a freely available public database intended as a resource for research on the immune response to SARS-CoV-2. Samples were obtained from the ongoing ImmuneRACE study (first 160 participants) and from approximately 1,200 subjects provided by 6 global collaborators. Nearly every sample came with metadata listing a de-identified subject ID, COVID-19 status, age in years and sex. Where available, HLA class I and class II types were taken from metadata supplied by the sample provider and were not determined by assay-based typing. The study at large found these results: The quantity of clinical and demographic metadata differed by source and by participant and was supplied without curation.

Germline trimming amounts to 4 bases on V and 7 bases on J, with 8 as the count of junction bases outside the gene matches. The CDR3 goes from the cysteine to the phenylalanine over 17 residues. Only the CDR3 portion is preserved as DNA: 51 bases, with reading frame beginning at the first base. CDR1 and CDR2 (MGHRA, YSYEKL) derive from the germline V gene. As to this clone: The clone's antigen remains unknown. No base quality values were provided; no much bigger clone lies one nucleotide off.

TCRbeta CDR3 regions were amplified from genomic DNA using the immunoSEQ Assay, a bias-controlled multiplex PCR. The published analysis was carried out like this. The number of nucleated cells in each sample was estimated by amplification of reference gene primers within the assay. Sequence reads were collapsed and filtered to measure the absolute abundance of every unique TCRbeta CDR3 rearrangement. Productive Simpson clonality was computed per sample as the square root of Simpson's diversity index over productive rearrangements. Imported from immuneACCESS, the table was reduced by TCRdb to in-frame sequences with V and J called. These copies leave out some clones; in studies compared against another copy, an unresolved V gene accounts for under half, and the cause of the remainder is not known. For V, J and clone size, that table is used; D and trimming come from the DNA. The sample contains roughly 300,000 clones, roughly 83% of them found a single time. The biggest ten clones account for about 1.7% of the sample.

The collaborating institutions used their own protocols to collect whole blood in K2EDTA tubes. Collaborator samples were shipped for TCRbeta analysis as frozen whole blood, isolated PBMCs, or DNA extracted from either sample type. The receptor was derived from a woman aged 45-59 years with acute or convalescent COVID-19. The chain is made from TRBV4-1 and TRBJ2-1; 15 bases in between match TRBD2. Sequencing used peripheral blood. CDR3 region: CASSRGLAGGPPNEQFF. The sequenced DNA is TGCGCCAGCAGCCGTGGACTAGCGGGAGGGCCCCCTAATGAGCAGTTCTTC.